A selection of T cell receptor beta chains follows, all from one sample in a study of Ad26.COV2.S vaccination and SARS-CoV-2 variants. TCRdb keeps only in-frame clones here, not all; method: immunoSEQ multiplex PCR. Of about 250,000 clones listed, over 75% are singletons. The sequences come from peripheral blood, collected in a trial of Ad26.COV2.S vaccine versus placebo. The receptors originated from a person aged 18-65 years who received the Ad26.COV2.S COVID-19 vaccine or a placebo. Both conserved end residues are part of each CDR3. The D gene is left open where the match is weak. Size is omitted from some rows. Given values are once, few, many or a class for expanded clones.

D: TRBD1
size: -
length: 15
V: TRBV24-1
J: TRBJ2-1
DNA: TGTGCCACCAGTGCCGGACAGGCCAACTACAATGAGCAGTTCTTC
CDR3: CATSAGQANYNEQFF

D: -
size: -
length: 15
V: TRBV27
J: TRBJ2-7
DNA: TGTGCCAGCAGTTGGATGGAGGGCTCCTCCTACGAGCAGTACTTC
CDR3: CASSWMEGSSYEQYF

D: -
size: -
length: 18
V: TRBV19
J: TRBJ1-1
DNA: TGTGCCAGTAGTATTCCGGGGGGCCGATTCAACCGCGACACTGAAGCTTTCTTT
CDR3: CASSIPGGRFNRDTEAFF

D: -
size: -
length: 14
V: TRBV5-1
J: TRBJ2-5
DNA: TGCGCCAGCAGCCCCGGACGGACCCAAGAGACCCAGTACTTC
CDR3: CASSPGRTQETQYF

D: TRBD2
size: once
length: 16
V: TRBV12-5
J: TRBJ2-5
DNA: TGTGCTAGTGGTAGGACTAGCGGGAGGGCCCGGGAGACCCAGTACTTC
CDR3: CASGRTSGRARETQYF

D: TRBD2
size: -
length: 17
V: TRBV5-1
J: TRBJ2-1
DNA: TGCGCCAGCAGCCCTGGGACTAGCGGGAGGTTGGGTCCTGAGCAGTTCTTC
CDR3: CASSPGTSGRLGPEQFF

D: -
size: -
length: 13
V: TRBV27
J: TRBJ1-1
DNA: TGTGCCAGCAGTAACAACATAAACACTGAAGCTTTCTTT
CDR3: CASSNNINTEAFF

D: -
size: -
length: 11
V: TRBV30
J: TRBJ1-1
DNA: TGTGCCTTGAATGGCAGGACTGAAGCTTTCTTT
CDR3: CALNGRTEAFF

D: -
size: -
length: 17
V: TRBV4-2
J: TRBJ2-2
DNA: TGTGCCAGCAGCCAAGCGTCCAGGGCGTCGAACACCGGGGAGCTGTTTTTT
CDR3: CASSQASRASNTGELFF

D: -
size: -
length: 13
V: TRBV9
J: TRBJ1-4
DNA: TGTGCCAGCAGGGGCAGCCTAAATGAAAAACTGTTTTTT
CDR3: CASRGSLNEKLFF

D: -
size: -
length: 13
V: TRBV5-1
J: TRBJ1-2
DNA: TGCGCCAGCAGCCCTGGGACTAACTATGGCTACACCTTC
CDR3: CASSPGTNYGYTF

D: TRBD1
size: once
length: 15
V: TRBV7-2
J: TRBJ1-4
DNA: TGTGCCAGCAGGGATGAGGACAGGGGGCGGGAAAAACTGTTTTTT
CDR3: CASRDEDRGREKLFF

D: TRBD1
size: -
length: 13
V: TRBV6-5
J: TRBJ1-1
DNA: TGTGCCAGCAACCGACAGGGGAGGACTGAAGCTTTCTTT
CDR3: CASNRQGRTEAFF

D: -
size: -
length: 17
V: TRBV7-2
J: TRBJ1-1
DNA: TGTGCCAGCACCCGGAATCTAGGGGTAAATGGAGACACTGAAGCTTTCTTT
CDR3: CASTRNLGVNGDTEAFF

D: -
size: -
length: 11
V: TRBV20-1
J: TRBJ1-1
DNA: TGCAGTGCTATACAGATAGGGGAAGCTTTCTTT
CDR3: CSAIQIGEAFF

D: -
size: once
length: 14
V: TRBV5-5
J: TRBJ1-1
DNA: TGTGCCAGCAGCCCAGGGGCGCCGGTCACTGAAGCTTTCTTT
CDR3: CASSPGAPVTEAFF

D: -
size: -
length: 13
V: TRBV27
J: TRBJ1-5
DNA: TGTGCCAGCAGTTTACGGGCAGGGGAGCCCCAGCATTTT
CDR3: CASSLRAGEPQHF

D: -
size: -
length: 13
V: TRBV5-1
J: TRBJ2-3
DNA: TGCGCCAGCAGCCTGCTAGAGACAGATACGCAGTATTTT
CDR3: CASSLLETDTQYF

D: TRBD1
size: -
length: 11
V: TRBV6-5
J: TRBJ2-5
DNA: TGTGCCAGCAGGATACAGGGGTATCAGTACTTC
CDR3: CASRIQGYQYF

D: -
size: -
length: 15
V: TRBV18
J: TRBJ1-2
DNA: TGTGCCAGCTCACCTCCCGAGGGGATTAACTATGGCTACACCTTC
CDR3: CASSPPEGINYGYTF

D: -
size: -
length: 12
V: TRBV6-5
J: TRBJ1-2
DNA: TGTGCCAGCAGGGGGGCCGCCTATGGCTACACCTTC
CDR3: CASRGAAYGYTF

D: -
size: -
length: 15
V: TRBV5-1
J: TRBJ2-1
DNA: TGCGCCAGCAGCTTGGTCCTGGGGGGGCCAGATGAGCAGTTCTTC
CDR3: CASSLVLGGPDEQFF

D: -
size: -
length: 14
V: TRBV5-1
J: TRBJ2-7
DNA: TGCGCCAGCAGCTTGGAGGTTAGCGGATACGAGCAGTACTTC
CDR3: CASSLEVSGYEQYF

D: -
size: -
length: 17
V: TRBV19
J: TRBJ1-2
DNA: TGTGCCAGTAGTATACAGTCAGGGAACCAGGGGAACTATGGCTACACCTTC
CDR3: CASSIQSGNQGNYGYTF

D: TRBD2
size: -
length: 17
V: TRBV11-2
J: TRBJ2-2
DNA: TGTGCCAGCAGCTTCCCAATGGGAGGGATGAACACCGGGGAGCTGTTTTTT
CDR3: CASSFPMGGMNTGELFF

D: -
size: -
length: 12
V: TRBV6-5
J: TRBJ2-7
DNA: TGTGCCAGCAAGGCTGGCACCTACGAGCAGTACTTC
CDR3: CASKAGTYEQYF

D: -
size: -
length: 16
V: TRBV5-6
J: TRBJ2-7
DNA: TGTGCCAGCAGCCCGCGCTGGACTGAAGACTTCTACGAGCAGTACTTC
CDR3: CASSPRWTEDFYEQYF

D: -
size: -
length: 16
V: TRBV7-8
J: TRBJ1-5
DNA: TGTGCCAGCAGCTTAGAGGGTCCGGAGAGCAATCAGCCCCAGCATTTT
CDR3: CASSLEGPESNQPQHF

D: -
size: -
length: 13
V: TRBV6-5
J: TRBJ2-3
DNA: TGTGCCAGCACCGGGCGCGGCACAGATACGCAGTATTTT
CDR3: CASTGRGTDTQYF